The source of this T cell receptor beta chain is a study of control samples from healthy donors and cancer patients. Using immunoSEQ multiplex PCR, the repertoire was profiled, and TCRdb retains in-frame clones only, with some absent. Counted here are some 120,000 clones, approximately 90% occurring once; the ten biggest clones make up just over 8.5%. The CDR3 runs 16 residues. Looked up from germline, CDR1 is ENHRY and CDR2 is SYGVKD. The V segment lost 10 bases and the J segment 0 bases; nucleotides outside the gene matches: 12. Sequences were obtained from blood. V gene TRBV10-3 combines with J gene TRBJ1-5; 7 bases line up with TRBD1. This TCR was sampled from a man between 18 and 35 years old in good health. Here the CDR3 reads CATGKGTENSNQPQHF. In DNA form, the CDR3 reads TGTGCCACCGGCAAAGGGACAGAGAATAGCAATCAGCCCCAGCATTTT.